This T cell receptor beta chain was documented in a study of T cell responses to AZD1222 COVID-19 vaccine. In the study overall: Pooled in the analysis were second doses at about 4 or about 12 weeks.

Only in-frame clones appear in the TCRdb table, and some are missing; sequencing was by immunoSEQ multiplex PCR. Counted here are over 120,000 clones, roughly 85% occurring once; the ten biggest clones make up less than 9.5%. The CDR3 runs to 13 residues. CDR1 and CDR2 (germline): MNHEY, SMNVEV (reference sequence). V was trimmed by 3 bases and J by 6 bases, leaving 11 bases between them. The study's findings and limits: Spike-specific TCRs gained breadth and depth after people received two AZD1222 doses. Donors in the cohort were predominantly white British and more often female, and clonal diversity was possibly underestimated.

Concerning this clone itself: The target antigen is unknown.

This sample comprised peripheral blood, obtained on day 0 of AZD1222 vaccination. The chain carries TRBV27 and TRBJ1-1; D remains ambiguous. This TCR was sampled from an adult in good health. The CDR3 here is CASSFAGNSEAFF. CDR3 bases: TGTGCCAGCAGTTTCGCCGGGAATTCTGAAGCTTTCTTT.